A selection of T cell receptor beta chains follows, all from one sample in a study of T-cell memory formation after mild COVID-19. TCRdb passed the 5' RACE reads through MiXCR, listing each CDR3 protein once. The sample has roughly 170,000 distinct CDR3 sequences; about 18% are singletons. The sample was PBMCs or a T cell subset sorted from them (not recorded which). These receptors came from a man aged 18 to 30 who had mild COVID-19 (a few samples of this study predate the infection). Cell type and time point are not known. Each CDR3 is given without its conserved first and last residue.

J: TRBJ2-3
V: TRBV5-1
CDR3: ASSWGTGSSTDTQY

J: TRBJ2-2
V: TRBV12-3/TRBV12-4
CDR3: ASSFSGTGELF

J: TRBJ1-5
V: TRBV27
CDR3: ASSSGNGGPQH

J: TRBJ2-3
V: TRBV20-1
CDR3: SASSGGAWRDTQY

J: TRBJ2-3
V: TRBV5-4
CDR3: ASSFGTPGGDTQY

J: TRBJ2-5
V: TRBV5-1
CDR3: ASSLVGTTKETQY

J: TRBJ1-2
V: TRBV2
CDR3: ASSEGDYGYT

J: TRBJ2-5
V: TRBV10-3
CDR3: AISGTSGGQETQY

J: TRBJ2-4
V: TRBV7-2
CDR3: ASSLGTGTSRY

J: TRBJ1-2
V: TRBV12-3/TRBV12-4
CDR3: ASSAGVAYGYT

J: TRBJ1-2
V: TRBV5-1
CDR3: ASSSREDPLYGYT